This T cell receptor beta chain was sequenced in a study of shared clonotypes between healthy human individuals. Findings of the study overall: Only a few donors were included, so the genetic and exposure-history diversity represented was limited.

Sequenced by immunoSEQ multiplex PCR; TCRdb stores in-frame clones only, minus some. Here the sample spans approximately 2,000,000 clones, around 93% being singletons. As to this clone: Its antigen is unidentified. Other DNA variants within this sample encode the same CDR3.

Recent vaccinations or acute infections were absent in the healthy HIV-negative adult donors. V lost 6 bases and J lost 3; bases outside the gene matches: 4. The CDR3 is 15 residues long. Germline V gives CDR1 SGHTA, CDR2 FQGNSA. Material: naive CD4+ T cells from PBMCs. Subset: CD45RA+ positively selected. The clonotype was recovered from a man aged 18 to 29 in good health. Some clones in this sample may be carry-over from other donors' samples. This chain uses TRBV7-2 with TRBJ2-5; 13 nucleotides agree with TRBD2. The CDR3 spells CASSLGLAGEETQYF. DNA for the CDR3: TGTGCCAGCAGTCTCGGACTAGCGGGAGAAGAGACCCAGTACTTC.